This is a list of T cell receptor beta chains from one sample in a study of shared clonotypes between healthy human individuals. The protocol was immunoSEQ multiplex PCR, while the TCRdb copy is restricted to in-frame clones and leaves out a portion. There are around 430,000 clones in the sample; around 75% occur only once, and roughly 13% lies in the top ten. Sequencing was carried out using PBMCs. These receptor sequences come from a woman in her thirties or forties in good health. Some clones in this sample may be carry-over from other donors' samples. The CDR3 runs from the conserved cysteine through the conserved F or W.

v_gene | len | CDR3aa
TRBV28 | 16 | CASTTGGRGRTDTQYF
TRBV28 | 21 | CASSPRILTGGANFGANVLTF
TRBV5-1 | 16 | CASRITGQGSTGELFF
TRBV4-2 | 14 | CASSQGGANTEAFF
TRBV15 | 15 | CATSSSTSPTDTQYF
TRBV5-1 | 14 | CASSSIPGNTEAFF
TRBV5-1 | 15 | CASSALAGGVNEQFF
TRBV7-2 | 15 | CASSLRGQGSEKLFF
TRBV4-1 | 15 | CASSQDGRDGNTIYF
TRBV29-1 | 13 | CSVEGGRGDTQYF